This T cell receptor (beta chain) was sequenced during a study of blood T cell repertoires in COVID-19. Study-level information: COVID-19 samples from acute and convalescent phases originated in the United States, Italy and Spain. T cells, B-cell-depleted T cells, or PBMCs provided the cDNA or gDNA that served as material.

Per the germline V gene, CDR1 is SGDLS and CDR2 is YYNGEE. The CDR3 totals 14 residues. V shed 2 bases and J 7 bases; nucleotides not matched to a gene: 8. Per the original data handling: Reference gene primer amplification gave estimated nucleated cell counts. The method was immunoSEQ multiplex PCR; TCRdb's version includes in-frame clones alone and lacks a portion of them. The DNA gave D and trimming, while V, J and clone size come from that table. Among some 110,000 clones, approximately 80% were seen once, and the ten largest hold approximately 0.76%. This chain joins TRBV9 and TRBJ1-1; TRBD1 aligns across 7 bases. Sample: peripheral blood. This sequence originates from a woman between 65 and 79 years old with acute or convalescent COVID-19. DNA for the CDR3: TGTGCCAGCAGCGTCCAGGGGGGCAGGGGTGAAGCTTTCTTT. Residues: CASSVQGGRGEAFF.